The T cell receptor (beta chain) under discussion was sequenced for a study of blood T cell repertoires in COVID-19. The germline CDR1 and CDR2 sequences are MNHNY and SVGAGI (reference sequence). V was trimmed by 2 bases and J by 4 bases, leaving 11 bases between them. The CDR3 totals 14 residues. Only a few counts were recorded for this clone. Sequencing used immunoSEQ multiplex PCR; TCRdb keeps in-frame clones, though not all of them. The repertoire holds tens of thousands of clones, with approximately 87% as singletons. This receptor was taken from a woman aged 60-75 years with COVID-19, enrolled during active disease. Sample: peripheral blood. V gene TRBV6-6 combines with J gene TRBJ1-1; possibly TRBD1 for D (6 bases). CDR3 sequence (DNA): TGTGCCAGCAGTTACCCTGGGGGGGCCACTGAAGCTTTCTTT. It translates to CASSYPGGATEAFF.